The entry that follows covers one TCR beta chain sequence. This receptor's antigen is unknown. No base qualities exist here, and no much larger clone lies one base off it. The data were taken from a study of PD-L1 blockade in urothelial cancer (dated by TCRdb to the late 2010s). Study-level background: Therapy was started around 2014 for all patients, and atezolizumab 1,200 mg was administered intravenously every 3 weeks. In the same patients, pretreatment tumors underwent whole exome sequencing and RNA sequencing in addition to TCR sequencing. Pretreatment tumor samples, along with matched peripheral blood serially collected before and after atezolizumab treatment, were subjected to TCR sequencing. Blood samples were analyzed 3 weeks after the start of treatment (second dose) and 6 weeks after the start of treatment. The study, an exploratory multi-omic analysis, examined somatic, immune and clinical correlates of response to PD-L1 blockade with atezolizumab in urothelial cancer. Twenty-five of 29 patients were males with bladder-origin urothelial cancer, and about 65% of the roughly 30 reported a prior smoking history. Pretreatment blood TCR-seq was available for twenty-nine patients, at least one posttreatment blood collection was obtained for 24 patients, and tumor TCR-seq was available for 24 patients. Durable clinical benefit was defined as a progression-free survival longer than 6 months, and TCR features were additionally tested against progression-free survival and overall survival. An ECOG performance status of 0 or 1 was recorded for the patients, and 0 to 3 prior chemotherapy regimens had been received by the patients. Blood samples gave a median of 141,255 T cells and 80,000 or so unique TCRs, with a median clonality of approximately 0.08. Some ten patients reached durable clinical benefit, while fewer than 25 patients did not.

Synthetic TCR analog templates were spiked into each PCR so that absolute template abundance could be estimated from read counts. TCRbeta CDR3 regions were amplified from genomic DNA with bias-controlled V and J gene primers using the immunoSEQ assay. Sequencing of rearranged TCRbeta segments was performed at approximately 20X coverage. Turning to the authors' computational methods: Sequencing errors were corrected by clustering and CDR3s were annotated against IMGT to assign V, D and J genes. Only productive TCRbeta rearrangements were used in downstream analyses, excluding out-of-frame or stop-codon sequences. To compute clonality, Shannon entropy was normalized by the log of the number of unique productive sequences and then subtracted from one. Fisher's exact test with Benjamini-Hochberg correction, at a threshold of adjusted p below 0.01, was used to find clones that differed between time points or between blood and tumor. Entries here come from immuneACCESS through TCRdb and include only in-frame sequences with V and J called. Some clones fail to appear in such tables; in the studies checked, an unresolved V gene covers under half of the shortfall, and the cause of the remainder is unknown. D and trimming come from the DNA, and the V and J calls and clone size come from that table. The sample table holds about 50,000 clones, of which about 86% were seen once. About 10% of the sample is taken by the ten largest.

From its cysteine to its phenylalanine, the CDR3 spans 13 amino acids. The sequence is cut down to CDR3 DNA, 39 bases in frame from base 1. The germline V gene (reference sequence) gives CDR1 as MNHNY and CDR2 as SVGAGI. The junction carries 7 bases between V and J, which are trimmed by 5 bases and 0 bases respectively. Results and caveats for the whole study, not just this receptor: Among patients with durable benefit, tumor-associated TCR clones showed greater expansion in peripheral blood 3 weeks after treatment started (n ≈ 22, p = 0.022). Because of the small sample size (n of about 30) and the many exploratory analyses performed, the results are intended to be regarded as hypothesis-generating. Improved progression-free and overall survival was associated with having pretreatment peripheral blood TCR clonality below the median.

The label giving this sample's time point can be read as: peripheral blood 6 weeks after treatment start. The cohort included under 35 patients with locally advanced or metastatic urothelial carcinoma who were treated at Memorial Sloan Kettering on a trial protocol. Peripheral blood mononuclear cells were collected pretreatment and during treatment, at between 1 and 8 total time points per patient. The Qiagen DNeasy Blood extraction kit was used to purify genomic DNA from total PBMCs and tumor samples. PBMCs were collected pretreatment and during treatment, and were isolated and stored as previously described.

The sequence is built from TRBV6-6 and TRBJ1-2; D gene: possibly TRBD1, on 5 matching bases. This sample comprised PBMCs, obtained around atezolizumab (anti-PD-L1) treatment. This TCR was recovered from a man aged 55 to 70 with urothelial cancer. The CDR3 here reads CASSQTANYGYTF. Here is the DNA: TGTGCCAGCAGTCAGACAGCTAACTATGGCTACACCTTC.